The rows below give T cell receptor beta chains drawn from one sample of a study of regulatory T cells in long-lasting Graves disease. MiXCR was run by TCRdb on the multiplex PCR reads, yielding one entry per CDR3 protein. Here the sample spans a few hundred thousand distinct CDR3 sequences, 23% being singletons. The specimen comprised peripheral blood mononuclear cells (PBMCs), sampled when the disease was refractory, from a patient treated with antithyroid drugs. The receptor source for this set is a female donor with Graves disease. Each CDR3 is given with its conserved first and last residue. D genes are given only for firm matches. Expanded clones are given a class, and other clones once, few, many or no size at all.

j_call v_call clone_size cdr3_length d_call cdr3_aa cdr3_nt
TRBJ2-5 TRBV29-1 few 14 - CSPVVAEWVETQYF TGCAGCCCTGTTGTTGCGGAGTGGGTGGAGACCCAGTACTTC
TRBJ2-7 TRBV28 many 12 - CASRVSVNEQYF TGTGCCAGCAGAGTCTCAGTCAACGAGCAGTACTTC
TRBJ2-7 TRBV27 - 15 TRBD1 CASSPAGTVTYEQYF TGTGCCAGCAGTCCCGCCGGGACAGTAACCTACGAGCAGTACTTC
TRBJ1-1 TRBV30 few 12 - CAWSAGTLEAFF TGTGCCTGGAGTGCGGGGACACTTGAAGCTTTCTTT
TRBJ1-5 TRBV6-2/TRBV6-3 many 14 TRBD1 CASSSDRGNQPQHF TGTGCCAGCAGTTCGGACAGGGGCAATCAGCCCCAGCATTTT
TRBJ1-5 TRBV19 once 16 - CASSVWGLGGNQPQHF TGTGCCAGTAGTGTCTGGGGTCTGGGGGGCAATCAGCCCCAGCATTTT
TRBJ1-3 TRBV20-1 - 18 - CSAREPMDSNSAGNTIYF TGCAGTGCTAGAGAACCCATGGACTCAAATAGTGCTGGAAACACCATATATTTT
TRBJ1-5 TRBV28 many 17 - CASSLGLSGVSNQPQHF TGTGCCAGCAGTCTGGGACTCTCAGGGGTGAGCAATCAGCCCCAGCATTTT
TRBJ2-4 TRBV15 - 20 - CATSRLARGWADLAKNIQYF TGTGCCACCAGCAGACTAGCACGGGGTTGGGCAGATCTAGCCAAAAACATTCAGTACTTC
TRBJ2-2 TRBV2 many 12 - CASGRDVGELFF TGTGCCAGCGGCCGGGACGTGGGGGAGCTGTTTTTT
TRBJ1-1 TRBV25-1 many 14 - CASSEGGRNTEAFF TGTGCCAGCAGTGAGGGAGGCAGGAACACTGAAGCTTTCTTT
TRBJ1-5 TRBV20-1 - 13 - CSGSRGDSQPQHF TGCAGTGGTAGCCGGGGGGATTCTCAGCCCCAGCATTTT
TRBJ2-5 TRBV19 - 14 TRBD1 CASSRQGGQETQYF TGTGCCAGTAGCCGACAGGGGGGCCAAGAGACCCAGTACTTC
TRBJ2-7 TRBV28 - 15 - CASTGGGSSTYEQYF TGTGCCAGCACCGGGGGCGGGAGTAGTACCTACGAGCAGTACTTC
TRBJ2-7 TRBV29-1 many 13 - CSVEGGTSYEQYF TGCAGCGTTGAAGGGGGGACATCCTACGAGCAGTACTTC
TRBJ1-2 TRBV20-1 few 12 - CSAPTGPYGYTF TGCAGTGCCCCAACCGGACCCTATGGCTACACCTTC
TRBJ1-5 TRBV10-3 many 16 TRBD1 CAISEPDRGLGQPQHF TGTGCCATCAGTGAGCCGGACAGGGGGCTAGGGCAGCCCCAGCATTTT
TRBJ2-2 TRBV28 few 13 - CASSLPYTGELFF TGTGCCAGCAGTTTACCCTACACCGGGGAGCTGTTTTTT
TRBJ2-1 TRBV2 - 11 - CASGFSNEQFF TGTGCCAGCGGGTTCAGCAATGAGCAGTTCTTC
TRBJ2-7 TRBV6-1 few 12 TRBD1 CASNDRGRVPYF TGTGCCAGCAATGACAGGGGGCGTGTTCCGTACTTC
TRBJ1-3 TRBV25-1 - 16 TRBD1 CASPGQEVGGGNTIYF TGTGCCAGCCCCGGACAGGAGGTAGGAGGTGGAAACACCATATATTTT
TRBJ2-5 TRBV27 many 14 TRBD1 CASSLRDRQETQYF TGTGCCAGCAGTTTAAGGGACAGACAAGAGACCCAGTACTTC
TRBJ2-7 TRBV7-9 - 18 TRBD2 CASSLVSLAGGSYHEQYF TGTGCCAGCAGCTTAGTCTCTCTAGCGGGAGGTTCGTACCACGAGCAGTACTTC
TRBJ2-2 TRBV12-3/TRBV12-4 many 13 - CASSPGLPGELFF TGTGCCAGCAGTCCCGGCCTACCCGGGGAGCTGTTTTTT
TRBJ1-2 TRBV20-1 many 12 TRBD1 CSAKQGNYGYTF TGCAGTGCGAAACAGGGGAACTATGGCTACACCTTC
TRBJ2-6 TRBV3-1 - 17 - CASSRGLTRSGANVLTF TGTGCCAGCAGCCGGGGTTTGACCCGCTCTGGGGCCAACGTCCTGACTTTC
TRBJ1-6 TRBV20-1 - 16 - CSARDQETVVNSPLHF TGCAGTGCTAGAGACCAGGAAACGGTGGTGAATTCACCCCTCCACTTT
TRBJ1-3 TRBV12-3/TRBV12-4 few 14 - CASSLVRQGNTIYF TGTGCCAGCAGTTTAGTAAGGCAAGGAAACACCATATATTTT